This T cell receptor beta chain derives from a study of blood T cell repertoires in COVID-19. Study background: COVID-19 samples from acute and convalescent phases originated in the United States, Italy and Spain.

V gave up 9 bases and J gave up 2 bases, with 12 bases separating them. This CDR3 comprises 14 residues. CDR1 SGHRS and CDR2 YFSETQ come from the germline V gene. Clones were read by immunoSEQ multiplex PCR, and TCRdb kept only the in-frame ones, dropping some. The sample lists 150,000 to 160,000 clones; about 90% were seen once. The sequence was obtained from a man aged 50 or older with acute or convalescent COVID-19. Sequenced input: peripheral blood. The gene calls are TRBV5-1 and TRBJ1-6, with D uncertain. The CDR3 DNA sequence: TGCGCCACCGCCGCGGGGACCTATAATTCACCCCTCCACTTT. Translating it yields CATAAGTYNSPLHF.